This T cell receptor (beta chain) was profiled in a study of blood T cell repertoires in COVID-19. This CDR3 contains 19 residues. Germline values: CDR1 SGHTA, CDR2 FQGNSA. V shed 1 base and J 4 bases; nucleotides not matched to a gene: 11. Generated by immunoSEQ multiplex PCR, the TCRdb table keeps only in-frame clones and is missing some. The table shows over 250,000 clones, with 70% to 90% occurring only once. Sequenced material: peripheral blood. The chain joins TRBV7-2 to TRBJ2-2; TRBD2 matches 11 bases. The clonotype comes from a woman between 40 and 50 years old who had recovered from COVID-19. The chain's CDR3 is CASSLVGSGRAVFTGELFF. The DNA of the CDR3 is TGTGCCAGCAGCTTAGTTGGTAGCGGGAGGGCTGTTTTCACCGGGGAGCTGTTTTTT. Combining the CDR3 with reference TRBV7-2 and TRBJ2-2 gives the whole variable domain GAGVSQSPSNKVTEKGKDVELRCDPISGHTALYWYRQSLGQGLEFLIYFQGNSAPDKSGLPSDRFSAERTGGSVSTLTIQRTQQEDSAVYLCASSLVGSGRAVFTGELFFGEGSRLTVL.